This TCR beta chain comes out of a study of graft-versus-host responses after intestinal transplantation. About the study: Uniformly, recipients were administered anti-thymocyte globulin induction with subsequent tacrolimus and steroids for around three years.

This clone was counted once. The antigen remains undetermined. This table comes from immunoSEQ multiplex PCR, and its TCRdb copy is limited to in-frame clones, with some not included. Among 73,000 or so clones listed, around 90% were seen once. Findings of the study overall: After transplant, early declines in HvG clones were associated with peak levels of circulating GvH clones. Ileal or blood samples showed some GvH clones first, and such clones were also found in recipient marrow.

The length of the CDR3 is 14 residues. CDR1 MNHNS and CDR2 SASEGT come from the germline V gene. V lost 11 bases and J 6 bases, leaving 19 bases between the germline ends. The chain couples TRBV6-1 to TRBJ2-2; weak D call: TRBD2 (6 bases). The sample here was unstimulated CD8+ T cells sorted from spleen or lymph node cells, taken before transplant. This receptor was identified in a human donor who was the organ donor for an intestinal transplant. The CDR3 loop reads CACKGLSGPGELFF. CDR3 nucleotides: TGTGCCTGCAAAGGGCTTAGCGGCCCCGGGGAGCTGTTTTTT.